A selection of T cell receptor beta chains follows, all from one sample in a study of identical twins. TCRdb analysed the 5' RACE reads with MiXCR anew, one entry per CDR3 protein. This sample carries 550,000 to 700,000 distinct CDR3 sequences, less than 25% of them seen once, and the ten largest clones take roughly 4.3%. The sample was also reused in another study, on T cells expressing NK-cell markers.

Sequencing was carried out using PBMCs. These TCRs come from a woman aged 18-29 years in good health. Each CDR3 is given with its conserved first and last residue. Fields, in order: CDR3 DNA, CDR3 protein, J gene, D gene, V gene, clone size. The D gene is left open where the match is weak. Where a row states a size, it is once, few, many or the class of an expanded clone; other rows omit it.

CDR3nt: TGTGCCAGCAGCTTAATGTCCAGCCCCTCCTACGAGCAGTACTTC; CDR3aa: CASSLMSSPSYEQYF; j_gene: TRBJ2-7; d_gene: -; v_gene: TRBV7-3; abundance: -
CDR3nt: TGTGCCAGCAGCTTAGTTGGTAGCGCGGTCTACGAGCAGTACTTC; CDR3aa: CASSLVGSAVYEQYF; j_gene: TRBJ2-7; d_gene: -; v_gene: TRBV7-2; abundance: -
CDR3nt: TGTGCCAGCAGTTTCCGGGACAGGGGGAGCGAGCAGTACTTC; CDR3aa: CASSFRDRGSEQYF; j_gene: TRBJ2-7; d_gene: TRBD1; v_gene: TRBV13; abundance: few
CDR3nt: TGTGCCAGCAGTCTAGGGGTTTTTGGGGTCAGCCCTGAAGAGACCCAGTACTTC; CDR3aa: CASSLGVFGVSPEETQYF; j_gene: TRBJ2-5; d_gene: -; v_gene: TRBV12-3/TRBV12-4; abundance: many
CDR3nt: TGTGCCACCAGCAGAGATCCCGGTAGGTGGAGCACAGATACGCAGTATTTT; CDR3aa: CATSRDPGRWSTDTQYF; j_gene: TRBJ2-3; d_gene: -; v_gene: TRBV15; abundance: -
CDR3nt: TGTGCCAGCAGTCCCGGGACTGACCGTGGAGCTTTCTTT; CDR3aa: CASSPGTDRGAFF; j_gene: TRBJ1-1; d_gene: -; v_gene: TRBV7-9; abundance: -
CDR3nt: TGCAGTGCTAGAGATACAGGGAACTATGGCTACACCTTC; CDR3aa: CSARDTGNYGYTF; j_gene: TRBJ1-2; d_gene: -; v_gene: TRBV20-1; abundance: -
CDR3nt: TGCAGTGCTAGAGATTACCTAGCGGGGGTGTACTCTAGCACAGATACGCAGTATTTT; CDR3aa: CSARDYLAGVYSSTDTQYF; j_gene: TRBJ2-3; d_gene: TRBD2; v_gene: TRBV20-1; abundance: -
CDR3nt: TGCAGCGTTGGCTCCCGGGGCACTGAAGCTTTCTTT; CDR3aa: CSVGSRGTEAFF; j_gene: TRBJ1-1; d_gene: -; v_gene: TRBV29-1; abundance: many
CDR3nt: TGTGCCAGCAGCTCATCTCCGGGCCCTCTGGGCCAAGAGACCCAGTACTTC; CDR3aa: CASSSSPGPLGQETQYF; j_gene: TRBJ2-5; d_gene: -; v_gene: TRBV6-2/TRBV6-3; abundance: few
CDR3nt: TGTGCCAGCAGCTTATTCAAGGGCGGTACTGAAGCTTTCTTT; CDR3aa: CASSLFKGGTEAFF; j_gene: TRBJ1-1; d_gene: -; v_gene: TRBV7-9; abundance: few
CDR3nt: TGTGCCAGCAGTTACTCTCTTAACAGGGGGAACACTGAAGCTTTCTTT; CDR3aa: CASSYSLNRGNTEAFF; j_gene: TRBJ1-1; d_gene: TRBD1; v_gene: TRBV6-5; abundance: few
CDR3nt: TGCAGTGCTAGTAAGCAGGGTCCGAACACTGAAGCTTTCTTT; CDR3aa: CSASKQGPNTEAFF; j_gene: TRBJ1-1; d_gene: -; v_gene: TRBV20-1; abundance: -
CDR3nt: TGCAGTGCTAGTCGTTTGGGCGGGGGGACCACAGATACGCAGTATTTT; CDR3aa: CSASRLGGGTTDTQYF; j_gene: TRBJ2-3; d_gene: TRBD2; v_gene: TRBV20-1; abundance: -
CDR3nt: TGTGCCAGCAGTTACTCGGGCGGAACTAACTATGGCTACACCTTC; CDR3aa: CASSYSGGTNYGYTF; j_gene: TRBJ1-2; d_gene: -; v_gene: TRBV6-5; abundance: few
CDR3nt: TGTGCCAGCACCTTGGCAGGGCGGACCACAGATACGCAGTATTTT; CDR3aa: CASTLAGRTTDTQYF; j_gene: TRBJ2-3; d_gene: -; v_gene: TRBV9; abundance: -
CDR3nt: TGCAGTGCTAGGACGACAGATCGGAACATTCAGTACTTC; CDR3aa: CSARTTDRNIQYF; j_gene: TRBJ2-4; d_gene: -; v_gene: TRBV20-1; abundance: many
CDR3nt: TGCAGTGCCTACACTAATACGATAGAGACCCAGTACTTC; CDR3aa: CSAYTNTIETQYF; j_gene: TRBJ2-5; d_gene: -; v_gene: TRBV20-1; abundance: -
CDR3nt: TGTGCCAGTAGTCTGGTTTGGAACACTGAAGCTTTCTTT; CDR3aa: CASSLVWNTEAFF; j_gene: TRBJ1-1; d_gene: -; v_gene: TRBV19; abundance: few
CDR3nt: TGTGCCAGCACTTCTTCCGGGACTAGCGGGAGATATGAGCAGTTCTTC; CDR3aa: CASTSSGTSGRYEQFF; j_gene: TRBJ2-1; d_gene: TRBD2; v_gene: TRBV14; abundance: few
CDR3nt: TGTGCCAGCAGCCAAGACGTCAAGGGTGAAGCTTTCTTT; CDR3aa: CASSQDVKGEAFF; j_gene: TRBJ1-1; d_gene: -; v_gene: TRBV3-1; abundance: -
CDR3nt: TGTGCCAGCAGTATGGGGGGGCCCCTTGATACGCAGTATTTT; CDR3aa: CASSMGGPLDTQYF; j_gene: TRBJ2-3; d_gene: -; v_gene: TRBV6-1; abundance: many
CDR3nt: TGTGCCACCAGCAGAGATCGAGGGCTAGCCAAAAACATTCAGTACTTC; CDR3aa: CATSRDRGLAKNIQYF; j_gene: TRBJ2-4; d_gene: -; v_gene: TRBV15; abundance: -
CDR3nt: TGTGCCAGCAGTGAATCGGGACGGATCTACGAGCAGTACTTC; CDR3aa: CASSESGRIYEQYF; j_gene: TRBJ2-7; d_gene: -; v_gene: TRBV6-1; abundance: few
CDR3nt: TGTGCCAGCAGCCCTCCAGGGGCGGGTTTCACTGAAGCTTTCTTT; CDR3aa: CASSPPGAGFTEAFF; j_gene: TRBJ1-1; d_gene: -; v_gene: TRBV12-3/TRBV12-4; abundance: -
CDR3nt: TGTGCCATCAGTGACCGGGACAGGGTCTACGAGCAGTACTTC; CDR3aa: CAISDRDRVYEQYF; j_gene: TRBJ2-7; d_gene: TRBD1; v_gene: TRBV10-3; abundance: many
CDR3nt: TGCAGTGCTAGGGAACGGGGTAGCTCCTACAATGAGCAGTTCTTC; CDR3aa: CSARERGSSYNEQFF; j_gene: TRBJ2-1; d_gene: -; v_gene: TRBV20-1; abundance: few
CDR3nt: TGTGCCAGCAGCGCTCTCCGGGGGGTTAACCCAGATACGCAGTATTTT; CDR3aa: CASSALRGVNPDTQYF; j_gene: TRBJ2-3; d_gene: TRBD2; v_gene: TRBV9; abundance: few
CDR3nt: TGCAGCGTTGTTTACTACAATGAGCAGTTCTTC; CDR3aa: CSVVYYNEQFF; j_gene: TRBJ2-1; d_gene: -; v_gene: TRBV29-1; abundance: -
CDR3nt: TGTGCCAGCAGGCGGGGACAGGGGGTGATGTACGAGCAGTACTTC; CDR3aa: CASRRGQGVMYEQYF; j_gene: TRBJ2-7; d_gene: TRBD1; v_gene: TRBV28; abundance: -
CDR3nt: TGCAGCGTCGGCCGAGGGACTAATGAAAAACTGTTTTTT; CDR3aa: CSVGRGTNEKLFF; j_gene: TRBJ1-4; d_gene: -; v_gene: TRBV29-1; abundance: few
CDR3nt: TGTGCCAGCAGTTACGGGGGACAGCAAGAGACCCAGTACTTC; CDR3aa: CASSYGGQQETQYF; j_gene: TRBJ2-5; d_gene: TRBD1; v_gene: TRBV6-5; abundance: -
CDR3nt: TGTGCCAGCAGTTTGGACAGGGGGGAAGATACGCAGTATTTT; CDR3aa: CASSLDRGEDTQYF; j_gene: TRBJ2-3; d_gene: TRBD1; v_gene: TRBV27; abundance: -
CDR3nt: TGCGCCAGCAGCTTGCTCGGGGTATTCCAAGAGACCCAGTACTTC; CDR3aa: CASSLLGVFQETQYF; j_gene: TRBJ2-5; d_gene: -; v_gene: TRBV5-1; abundance: many
CDR3nt: TGTGCCAGCAGCCGGTGGGACAATGGAGAGACCCAGTACTTC; CDR3aa: CASSRWDNGETQYF; j_gene: TRBJ2-5; d_gene: -; v_gene: TRBV14; abundance: -
CDR3nt: TGCAGTGCTCCCGGCATAGCGGGAGGCCCCGGGGGGGACAATGAGCAGTTCTTC; CDR3aa: CSAPGIAGGPGGDNEQFF; j_gene: TRBJ2-1; d_gene: TRBD2; v_gene: TRBV20-1; abundance: -
CDR3nt: TGTGCCGGGATGGGGGTGAACACTGAAGCTTTCTTT; CDR3aa: CAGMGVNTEAFF; j_gene: TRBJ1-1; d_gene: -; v_gene: TRBV6-1; abundance: -
CDR3nt: TGCGCCAGCAGCTCGGGGTCTTTTCGGGGCCTAGATACGCAGTATTTT; CDR3aa: CASSSGSFRGLDTQYF; j_gene: TRBJ2-3; d_gene: -; v_gene: TRBV5-1; abundance: few
CDR3nt: TGCGCCAGCAGATCGACAGGGGGTCTTGGCTACACCTTC; CDR3aa: CASRSTGGLGYTF; j_gene: TRBJ1-2; d_gene: TRBD1; v_gene: TRBV5-1; abundance: few
CDR3nt: TGCGCCAGCAGCTCACTACCGGGGGGTGTCTACGAGCAGTACTTC; CDR3aa: CASSSLPGGVYEQYF; j_gene: TRBJ2-7; d_gene: TRBD2; v_gene: TRBV5-1; abundance: -
CDR3nt: TGCAGTGCGGACGGGACAGGGGCCGAGCAGTACTTC; CDR3aa: CSADGTGAEQYF; j_gene: TRBJ2-7; d_gene: TRBD1; v_gene: TRBV20-1; abundance: -
CDR3nt: TGTGCCTCCGCGGGGGAAGGAGAGACCCAGTACTTC; CDR3aa: CASAGEGETQYF; j_gene: TRBJ2-5; d_gene: TRBD2; v_gene: TRBV6-5; abundance: few
CDR3nt: TGTGCCATCAGTGATGGAGCTGAAGCTTTCTTT; CDR3aa: CAISDGAEAFF; j_gene: TRBJ1-1; d_gene: -; v_gene: TRBV10-3; abundance: many
CDR3nt: TGCAACGCAGGCAACACCGGGGAGCTGTTTTTT; CDR3aa: CNAGNTGELFF; j_gene: TRBJ2-2; d_gene: -; v_gene: TRBV29-1; abundance: few
CDR3nt: TGTGCCAGCAGCGTAGCTAGCGCGAGGTTAGGCAATGAGCAGTTCTTC; CDR3aa: CASSVASARLGNEQFF; j_gene: TRBJ2-1; d_gene: -; v_gene: TRBV9; abundance: few
CDR3nt: TGTGCCAGCAGCTTGGAGACTAGCGGTAATCGCAATGAGCAGTTCTTC; CDR3aa: CASSLETSGNRNEQFF; j_gene: TRBJ2-1; d_gene: TRBD2; v_gene: TRBV5-6; abundance: many